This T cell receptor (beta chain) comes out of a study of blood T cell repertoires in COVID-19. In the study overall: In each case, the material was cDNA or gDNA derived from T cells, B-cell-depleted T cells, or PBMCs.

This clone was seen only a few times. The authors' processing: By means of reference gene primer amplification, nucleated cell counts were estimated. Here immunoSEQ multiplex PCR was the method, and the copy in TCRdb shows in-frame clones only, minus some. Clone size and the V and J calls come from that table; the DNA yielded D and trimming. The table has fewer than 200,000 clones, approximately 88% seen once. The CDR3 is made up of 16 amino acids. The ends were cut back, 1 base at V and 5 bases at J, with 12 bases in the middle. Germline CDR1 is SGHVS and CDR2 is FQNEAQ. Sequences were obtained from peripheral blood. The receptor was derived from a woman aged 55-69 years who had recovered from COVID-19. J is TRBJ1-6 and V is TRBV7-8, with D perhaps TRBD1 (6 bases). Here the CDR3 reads CASSLGRGGDNSPLHF. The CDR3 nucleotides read TGTGCCAGCAGCTTAGGAAGGGGGGGGGATAATTCACCCCTCCACTTT.